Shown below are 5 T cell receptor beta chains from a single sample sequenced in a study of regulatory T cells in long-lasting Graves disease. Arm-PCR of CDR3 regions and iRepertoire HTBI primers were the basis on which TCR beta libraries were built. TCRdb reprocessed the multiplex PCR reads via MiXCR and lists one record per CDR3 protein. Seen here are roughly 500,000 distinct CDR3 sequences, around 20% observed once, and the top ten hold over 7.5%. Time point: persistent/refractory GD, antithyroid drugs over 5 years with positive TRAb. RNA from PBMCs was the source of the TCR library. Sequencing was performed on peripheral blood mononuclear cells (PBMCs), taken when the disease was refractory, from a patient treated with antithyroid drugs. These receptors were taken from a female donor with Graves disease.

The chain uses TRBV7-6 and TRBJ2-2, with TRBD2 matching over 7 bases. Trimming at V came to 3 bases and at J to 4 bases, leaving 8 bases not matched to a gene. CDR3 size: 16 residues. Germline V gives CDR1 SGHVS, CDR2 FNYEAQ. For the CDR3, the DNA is TGTGCCAGCAGCTTGGGTCCGGGGACTACCACCGGGGAGCTGTTTTTT. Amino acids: CASSLGPGTTTGELFF.

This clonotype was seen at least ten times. This CDR3 reads CASSYDRSYEQYF. The CDR3 DNA is TGTGCCAGCAGTTATGACAGGTCCTACGAGCAGTACTTC. V usage is TRBV6-5 and J usage is TRBJ2-7; D might be TRBD1 (6 bases). The CDR3 is 13 residues long. The V and J ends lost 3 bases and 1 base respectively, with 7 bases between them. Germline CDR1 and CDR2: MNHEY and SVGAGI.

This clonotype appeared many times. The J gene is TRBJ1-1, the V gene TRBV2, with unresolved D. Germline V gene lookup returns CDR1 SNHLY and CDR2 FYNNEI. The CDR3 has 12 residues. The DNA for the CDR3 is TGTGTCGTCCAGCCCATGAACACTGAAGCTTTCTTT. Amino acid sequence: CVVQPMNTEAFF.

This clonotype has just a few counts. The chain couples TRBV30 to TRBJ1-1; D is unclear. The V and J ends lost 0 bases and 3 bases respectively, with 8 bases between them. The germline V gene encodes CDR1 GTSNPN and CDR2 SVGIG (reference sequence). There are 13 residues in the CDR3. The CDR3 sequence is CAWSVQDYTEAFF. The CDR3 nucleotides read TGTGCCTGGAGTGTACAAGATTACACTGAAGCTTTCTTT.

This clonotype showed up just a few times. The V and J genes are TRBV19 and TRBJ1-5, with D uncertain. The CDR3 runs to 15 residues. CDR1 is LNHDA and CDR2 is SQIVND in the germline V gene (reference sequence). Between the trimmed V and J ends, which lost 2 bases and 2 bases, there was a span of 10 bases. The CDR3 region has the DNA TGTGCCAGTAGTATAATGTCTCGGGGCAATCAGCCCCAGCATTTT. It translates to CASSIMSRGNQPQHF.